The entry below describes one T cell receptor (beta chain). Its target is unknown. This sample is part of a study of identical twins. The V gene lost 5 bases and the J gene lost 1 base, with 19 bases spanning the gap. CDR1 SGHTA and CDR2 FQGNSA come from the germline V gene. The CDR3 totals 17 residues. Overall study results and limits: Excess twin sharing in beta out-of-frame sequences was weaker. The presence of invariant MAIT and iNKT cells could partly confound analyses of zero-insertion sequences.

TCRdb passed the 5' RACE reads through MiXCR, listing each CDR3 protein once. The table lists roughly 720,000 distinct CDR3 sequences, 15% to 20% of them singletons, with roughly 13% in the top ten. This sample also belongs to another study, concerning T cells expressing NK-cell markers. From that study: The study sequenced eight donors, seven HCMV-seropositive and one seronegative. Certain NKG2C+ T cell clones were expanded, and their HCMV specificity remained unclear.

Source material: PBMCs. The chain employs TRBV7-2 and TRBJ2-3, with TRBD2 as a possible D gene (6 bases). The sequence was obtained from a woman between 18 and 30 years old in good health. The CDR3 DNA is TGTGCCAGCAGCCCCTATCTAGCGCCCGCGCGCACAGATACGCAGTATTTT. Translating it yields CASSPYLAPARTDTQYF.